The table lists the clone carrying this T cell receptor (beta chain) with a count of one. Its antigen is currently unknown. TCRdb reprocessed the 5' RACE reads via MiXCR and lists one record per CDR3 protein. The sample has almost 250,000 distinct CDR3 sequences, about 30% seen once; the top ten hold about 4.2%. The entry originates in a study of CD8 T cells in ankylosing spondylitis. The study, taken as a whole, reports: There was reportedly significant enrichment of clones that were disease-linked in matched ankylosing spondylitis synovial fluid.

Sequences were obtained from blood, either unsorted or a sorted T cell fraction (not recorded which). The TCR was taken from a male donor with ankylosing spondylitis or in good health (not recorded which).

The CDR3 DNA sequence: TGCGCCAGCAGCTTAAGATGGACAGCATCCACCGGGGAGCTGTTTTTT. Residues: CASSLRWTASTGELFF. The chain is built from TRBV5-1 and TRBJ2-2; D possibly corresponds to TRBD1 (6 bases). V was clipped by 2 bases and J by 4 bases, with 15 bases between them. The germline V gene encodes CDR1 SGHRS and CDR2 YFSETQ. The CDR3 is 16 residues long.